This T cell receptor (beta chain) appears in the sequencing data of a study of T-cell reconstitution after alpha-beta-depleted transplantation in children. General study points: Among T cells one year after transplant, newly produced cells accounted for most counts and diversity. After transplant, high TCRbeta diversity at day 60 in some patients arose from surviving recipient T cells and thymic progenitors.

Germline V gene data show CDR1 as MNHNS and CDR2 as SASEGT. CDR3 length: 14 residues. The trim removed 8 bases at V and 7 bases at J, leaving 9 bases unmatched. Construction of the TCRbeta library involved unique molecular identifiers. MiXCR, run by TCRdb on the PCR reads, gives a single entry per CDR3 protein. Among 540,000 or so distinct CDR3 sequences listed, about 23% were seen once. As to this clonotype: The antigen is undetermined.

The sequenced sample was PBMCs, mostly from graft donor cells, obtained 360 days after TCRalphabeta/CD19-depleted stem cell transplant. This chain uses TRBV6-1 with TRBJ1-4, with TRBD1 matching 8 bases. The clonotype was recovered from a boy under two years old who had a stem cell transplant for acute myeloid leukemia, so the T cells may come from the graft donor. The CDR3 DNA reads TGTGCCAGCCTCCTCGACAGGGGAGGTGAAAAACTGTTTTTT. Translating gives CASLLDRGGEKLFF.